These 10 T cell receptor beta chains share one sample of origin, sequenced in a study of shared clonotypes between healthy human individuals. CD45RO-negative CD8 cells positively selected for CCR7 made up the naive population, which excluded terminally differentiated effector memory CD45RA+ cells. The method was immunoSEQ multiplex PCR; TCRdb's version includes in-frame clones alone and lacks a portion of them. Here the sample spans millions of clones, about 92% being singletons. Sequenced input: naive CD8+ T cells from PBMCs. These receptors all stem from a man between 18 and 35 years old in good health. Some clones in this sample may be carry-over from other donors' samples.

This rearrangement joins TRBV21-1 to TRBJ2-7; TRBD2 is the table's D call, not checked against the DNA. TRBV21-1 is recorded as a pseudogene. There are 16 residues in the CDR3. The DNA for the CDR3 is TGTGCCAGCAGCAAAGTTGATGGGGACTCAACTCACGAGCAGTACTTC. This translates into CASSKVDGDSTHEQYF.

This clone occurred a few times. The V call is TRBV2, the J call TRBJ1-1; D is unresolved. The length of the CDR3 is 13 residues. The V end was cut by 0 bases, the J end by 2 bases, with 4 bases between. Looked up from germline, CDR1 is SNHLY and CDR2 is FYNNEI. CDR3 sequence (DNA): TGTGCCAGCAGTGAAGCGGTTAACACTGAAGCTTTCTTT. It codes for CASSEAVNTEAFF.

The J gene is TRBJ1-1, the V gene TRBV28; TRBD1 matches at 7 bases. The CDR3 loop spans 14 amino acids. Germline CDR1 and CDR2: MDHEN and SYDVKM. The V and J ends lost 4 bases and 4 bases, in that order; junction bases with no gene match: 6. DNA of the CDR3: TGTGCCAGCAGTTCCCCTTACAGGGGCACTGAAGCTTTCTTT. Its translation: CASSSPYRGTEAFF.

The rearrangement links TRBV6-6 to TRBJ2-7; the match to TRBD1 covers 7 bases. V lost 8 bases and J lost 0; bases outside the gene matches: 7. This CDR3 spans 14 amino acids. CDR1 and CDR2 (germline): MNHNY, SVGAGI (reference sequence). CDR3 DNA: TGTGCCAGCCGAACGGACAGGAGCTCCTACGAGCAGTACTTC. Translated, it gives CASRTDRSSYEQYF.

V is TRBV29-1 and J is TRBJ1-1; D is ambiguous. This CDR3 is 12 amino acids long. V shed 6 bases and J shed 4 bases, with 12 bases lying between them. Per germline, CDR1 SQVTM and CDR2 ANQGSEA. Here the CDR3 DNA reads TGCAGCGTGGGAGGGCGGAGCACTGAAGCTTTCTTT. Protein product: CSVGGRSTEAFF.

V gene TRBV28 combines with J gene TRBJ2-7; 9 positions agree with TRBD2. Trimming removed 3 bases from V and 3 bases from J; junction bases left unmatched: 6. The CDR3 length is 15 residues. Germline V gene lookup returns CDR1 MDHEN and CDR2 SYDVKM. The CDR3 spells CASSLRAGGSYEQYF. CDR3 DNA: TGTGCCAGCAGTTTGAGGGCGGGAGGGAGCTACGAGCAGTACTTC.

This clone is a singleton in its sample. This chain links TRBV11-2 with TRBJ2-5, with 16 bases aligning to TRBD2. The CDR3 loop spans 17 amino acids. J gave up 2 bases and V 5 bases, and 5 bases lay outside the gene matches. Germline lookup yields CDR1 SGHAT and CDR2 FQNNGV. The CDR3 sequence: CASSAGLAGGGQETQYF. Here the CDR3 DNA reads TGTGCCAGCAGCGCGGGACTAGCGGGAGGGGGGCAAGAGACCCAGTACTTC.

This chain links TRBV27 with TRBJ1-5, with D perhaps matching TRBD1 (6 bases). V shed 2 bases and J shed 7 bases, with 9 bases lying between them. Germline CDR1 MNHEY, CDR2 SMNVEV (reference sequence). The length of the CDR3 is 13 residues. The CDR3 loop is CASSLTGRQPQHF. DNA of the CDR3: TGTGCCAGCAGTTTAACAGGGAGGCAGCCCCAGCATTTT.

The V call is TRBV4-1, the J call TRBJ1-3, with 8 bases lining up with TRBD1. Germline values: CDR1 MGHRA, CDR2 YSYEKL. The CDR3 is 18 residues long. V lost 2 bases to trimming and J lost 0 bases; unmatched junction nucleotides: 9. The CDR3 here is CASSQFGQGALSGNTIYF. The CDR3 DNA sequence: TGCGCCAGCAGCCAATTTGGACAGGGAGCTCTCTCTGGAAACACCATATATTTT.

The rearrangement joins TRBV9 to TRBJ1-3; 11 positions agree with TRBD1. The CDR3 is made up of 15 amino acids. V lost 2 bases and J lost 8; bases outside the gene matches: 6. Germline assignment: CDR1 SGDLS and CDR2 YYNGEE. CDR3 sequence: CASSVTGTGGHTIYF. DNA of the CDR3: TGTGCCAGCAGCGTGACCGGGACAGGGGGTCACACCATATATTTT.